This T cell receptor (beta chain) was sequenced for a study of tumor-infiltrating lymphocytes in primary liver carcinoma. Study-level findings and limits: The study found only about 7.5-24% of top clones in all five tumor regions. Blood fell significantly below tumors in its top-250-clone fraction (p = 0.039).

Unsorted bulk tissue of roughly 17-33 mg yielded co-extracted RNA and DNA. Surgery removed the patients' primary liver carcinoma. Remarks on this clonotype: What it binds is unknown.

Reverse transcription of roughly 480 ng total RNA with a constant-region primer produced TCR beta cDNA. Libraries covering TCR beta were generated through three nested multiplex PCR rounds (using a slightly modified ARM-PCR). TCRdb reanalysed the multiplex PCR reads using MiXCR and keeps one entry per CDR3 protein. The sample gives fewer than 90,000 distinct CDR3 sequences, around 70% of which show up once; roughly a fifth is in the top ten. What was sequenced was liver tumor tissue from sampling region 1. The subset was: tumor region T1, superior pole. The clonotype comes from a man in his forties with primary liver carcinoma and hepatitis B virus infection.

CDR3 loop: CSVEGRGLDTQYF. Here the CDR3 DNA reads TGCAGCGTTGAAGGTCGGGGTCTGGATACGCAGTATTTT. This chain links TRBV29-1 with TRBJ2-3, with D possibly being TRBD2 (5 bases). Germline V gene data show CDR1 as SQVTM and CDR2 as ANQGSEA. The CDR3 spans 13 residues. V gave up 1 base and J gave up 6 bases, with 11 bases separating them.